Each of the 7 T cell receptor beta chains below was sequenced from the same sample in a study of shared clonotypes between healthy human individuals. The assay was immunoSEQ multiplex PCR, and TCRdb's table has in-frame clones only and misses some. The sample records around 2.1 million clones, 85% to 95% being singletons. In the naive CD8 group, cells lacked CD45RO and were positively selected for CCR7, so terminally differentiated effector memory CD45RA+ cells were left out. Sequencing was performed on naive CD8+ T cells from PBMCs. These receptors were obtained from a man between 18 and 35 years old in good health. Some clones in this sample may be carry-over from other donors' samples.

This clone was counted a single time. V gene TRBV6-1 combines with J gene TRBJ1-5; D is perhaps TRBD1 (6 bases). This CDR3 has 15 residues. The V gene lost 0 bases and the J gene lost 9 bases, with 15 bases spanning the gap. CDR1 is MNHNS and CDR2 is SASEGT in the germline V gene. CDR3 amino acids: CASSEALGGSGPQHF. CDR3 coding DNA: TGTGCCAGCAGTGAAGCGCTGGGGGGCTCGGGGCCCCAGCATTTT.

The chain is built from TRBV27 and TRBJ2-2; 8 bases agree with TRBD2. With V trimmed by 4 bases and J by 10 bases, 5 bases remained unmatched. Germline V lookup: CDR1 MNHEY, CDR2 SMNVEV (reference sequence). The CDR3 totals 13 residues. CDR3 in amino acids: CASSSRGDEELFF. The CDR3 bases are TGTGCCAGCAGTTCGCGGGGGGATGAGGAGCTGTTTTTT.

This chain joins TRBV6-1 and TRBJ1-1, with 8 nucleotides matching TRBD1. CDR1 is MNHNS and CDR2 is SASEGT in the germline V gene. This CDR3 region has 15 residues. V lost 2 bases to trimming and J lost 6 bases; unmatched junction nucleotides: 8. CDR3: CASSESRTGWSEAFF. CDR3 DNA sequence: TGTGCCAGCAGTGAATCGAGGACAGGGTGGTCTGAAGCTTTCTTT.

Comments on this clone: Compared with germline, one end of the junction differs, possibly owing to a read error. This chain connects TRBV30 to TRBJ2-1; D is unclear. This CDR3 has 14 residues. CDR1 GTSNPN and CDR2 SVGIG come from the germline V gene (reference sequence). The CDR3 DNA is TGCGGCCTAACGACCGGCAGCTCCTACAATGAGCAGTTCTTC. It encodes CGLTTGSSYNEQFF.

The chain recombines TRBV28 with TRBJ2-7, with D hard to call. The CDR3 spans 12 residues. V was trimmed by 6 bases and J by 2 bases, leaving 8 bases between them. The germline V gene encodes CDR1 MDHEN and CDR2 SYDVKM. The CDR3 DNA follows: TGTGCCAGCAGCCAACCTGCCTACGAGCAGTACTTC. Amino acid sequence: CASSQPAYEQYF.

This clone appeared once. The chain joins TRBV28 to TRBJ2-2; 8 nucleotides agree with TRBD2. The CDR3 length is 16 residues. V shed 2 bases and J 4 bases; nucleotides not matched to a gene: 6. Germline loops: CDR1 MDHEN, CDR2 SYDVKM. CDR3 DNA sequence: TGTGCCAGCAGTTTAAGCCGGGAGGGCCCCACCGGGGAGCTGTTTTTT. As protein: CASSLSREGPTGELFF. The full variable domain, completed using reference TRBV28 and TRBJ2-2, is DVKVTQSSRYLVKRTGEKVFLECVQDMDHENMFWYRQDPGLGLRLIYFSYDVKMKEKGDIPEGYSVSREKKERFSLILESASTNQTSMYLCASSLSREGPTGELFFGEGSRLTVL.

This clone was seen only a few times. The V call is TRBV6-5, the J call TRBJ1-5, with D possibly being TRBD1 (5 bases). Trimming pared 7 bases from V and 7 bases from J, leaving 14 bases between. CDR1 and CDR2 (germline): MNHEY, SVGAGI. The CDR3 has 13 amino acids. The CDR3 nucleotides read TGTGCCAGCAATCAGGGAGGTGGGCAGCCCCAGCATTTT. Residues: CASNQGGGQPQHF.